A single T cell receptor beta chain is shown here with its context. This specimen belongs to a study of CXCR3-negative and CXCR3-positive naive CD8 T cells. The germline V gene encodes CDR1 MDHEN and CDR2 SYDVKM. The CDR3 has 15 amino acids. cDNA libraries for TRB were generated by 5' RACE incorporating UMI labels. TCRdb reprocessed the 5' RACE reads and keeps a single row for each CDR3 protein, giving no DNA. This table holds tens of thousands of distinct CDR3 sequences. The receptor was derived from a human donor in good health. Some clones in this sample may be carry-over from other donors' samples. Sequencing used naive CXCR3- CD8+ T cells from blood. Subset here: CD45RO-CCR7+CD27+CD95- naive CD8+ T cells lacking CXCR3 (TNR3-). The rearrangement links TRBV28 to TRBJ2-2; TCRdb proposes TRBD2, but this gene call is untestable without DNA. CDR3: CASTLPSGGTGELFF.